This record looks at one T cell receptor beta chain sequence and its context. Its antigen is not known. Using a J-beta primer mix together with a sample-barcoded 5' primer, a second PCR was run for roughly 6 to 12 cycles. With 12 random nucleotides, a template-switch adaptor tagged each individual cDNA molecule. TCRdb reprocessed the 5' RACE reads with MiXCR, giving one entry per CDR3 protein. The sample lists around 870,000 distinct CDR3 sequences; about 28% were seen once. The sample belongs to a study of blood T cells in healthy people across ages. General study findings and limits: Versus aged donors, long-lived donors had higher diversity and more naive CD4+ cells. Underestimates were what the diversity estimates from one million T cells were considered to be.

Germline V lookup: CDR1 SGHAT, CDR2 FQNNGV. Deletions cut 5 bases from V and 0 bases from J, with 12 bases between. The CDR3 is 15 residues long. V is TRBV11-2 and J is TRBJ2-3, with D uncertain. The TCR originated in a woman older than 75 in good health. Material for sequencing was blood. The CDR3 is CASSPSPSSTDTQYF. CDR3 nucleotides: TGTGCCAGCAGCCCTAGTCCATCTAGCACAGATACGCAGTATTTT.